The rows below give T cell receptor beta chains drawn from one sample of a study of blood T cell repertoires in COVID-19. Produced via immunoSEQ multiplex PCR; TCRdb's table is partial and in-frame only. Of fewer than 350,000 clones in the sample, around 84% were seen once. Sample: PBMCs or T cells enriched from blood (not recorded which). Every receptor here comes from a woman in her 50s who had recovered from COVID-19. The CDR3 runs from the conserved cysteine through the conserved F or W. D genes are given only for firm matches. Clone size, where shown, is once, few, many, or a class for clones that have expanded.

v_gene	abundance	d_gene	len	j_gene	CDR3nt	CDR3aa
TRBV27	.	TRBD2	15	TRBJ2-1	TGTGCCAGCAGTTTCCCCGGGACTAGAGGCAATGAGCAGTTCTTC	CASSFPGTRGNEQFF
TRBV30	once	TRBD2	14	TRBJ2-1	TGTGCCTGGAGTGCCGGACTAGCTGCCATTGAGCAGTTCTTC	CAWSAGLAAIEQFF
TRBV5-1	many	.	15	TRBJ1-6	TGCGCCAGCAGCTTGGAAGGGGGGAGGGATTCACCCCTCCACTTT	CASSLEGGRDSPLHF
TRBV4-1	.	TRBD1	16	TRBJ1-2	TGCGCCAGCAGCAATATTCAGACAGGGGGAACGGGAGGCTACACCTTC	CASSNIQTGGTGGYTF
TRBV15	.	TRBD2	13	TRBJ2-3	TGTGCCACGGGGACTAGCCCAACAGATACGCAGTATTTT	CATGTSPTDTQYF
TRBV7-9	.	.	16	TRBJ2-1	TGTGCCAGCAGCCGGTCCTGGCGGGATTCCTACAATGAGCAGTTCTTC	CASSRSWRDSYNEQFF
TRBV6-5	few	.	13	TRBJ2-1	TGTGCCAGCAGACTCGGGAACTACAATGAGCAGTTCTTC	CASRLGNYNEQFF
TRBV10-2	.	.	14	TRBJ1-1	TGCGCCAGCAGTGAGAAGGTCGACTTTACCGAAGCTTTCTTT	CASSEKVDFTEAFF
TRBV4-1	.	TRBD1	17	TRBJ1-5	TGCGCCAGCAGCCAACCATCAGGGAACAGGGGGGATCAGCCCCAGCATTTT	CASSQPSGNRGDQPQHF
TRBV7-3	.	.	14	TRBJ1-1	TGTGCCAGCAGCTCCGCCGGTATGAACACTGAAGCTTTCTTT	CASSSAGMNTEAFF
TRBV12-3/TRBV12-4	.	.	13	TRBJ1-3	TGTGCCAGCAGTAAGGAGAAGGGAAACACCATATATTTT	CASSKEKGNTIYF
TRBV7-9	.	TRBD1	15	TRBJ1-1	TGTGCCAGCAGCTTAACGACGGAAAAGGACAGGGGAGCTTTCTTT	CASSLTTEKDRGAFF
TRBV7-2	.	.	14	TRBJ1-2	TGTGCCAGCAGCCCCCTTACAGGGCACTATGGCTACACCTTC	CASSPLTGHYGYTF
TRBV19	.	TRBD2	16	TRBJ2-3	TGTGCCAGTAGTACCCAATCAGCGGGAAACACAGATACGCAGTATTTT	CASSTQSAGNTDTQYF
TRBV5-4	.	.	16	TRBJ2-1	TGTGCCAGCAGCTTGGATTCTAGCTTCTCCTACAATGAGCAGTTCTTC	CASSLDSSFSYNEQFF
TRBV18	.	.	14	TRBJ1-1	TGTGCCAGCCGAACAGGAGGGGACGCCACTGAAGCTTTCTTT	CASRTGGDATEAFF
TRBV9	once	.	15	TRBJ2-2	TGTGCCAGCAGCGTAGGAGCACTTACCACCGGGGAGCTGTTTTTT	CASSVGALTTGELFF
TRBV9	few	.	16	TRBJ2-6	TGTGCCAGCAGCGTAAGTGGTAGTCCCGGGGCCAACGTCCTGACTTTC	CASSVSGSPGANVLTF
TRBV7-2	.	.	17	TRBJ2-2	TGTGCCAGCAGCTTAGGGCCCCCCACCATGAACACCGGGGAGCTGTTTTTT	CASSLGPPTMNTGELFF
TRBV29-1	.	TRBD2	16	TRBJ2-3	TGCAGCGTTGTCTCCGGACTAGCGGCCAGCACAGATACGCAGTATTTT	CSVVSGLAASTDTQYF
TRBV18	.	.	14	TRBJ2-7	TGTGCCAGCTCACCGGCCGGCGGGGATACCGAGCAGTACTTC	CASSPAGGDTEQYF
TRBV4-1	.	.	18	TRBJ1-6	TGCGCCAGCAGCCAAGATGGGGCCACAGTGGGCCCGAATTCACCCCTCCACTTT	CASSQDGATVGPNSPLHF
TRBV11-2	.	TRBD1	13	TRBJ1-1	TGTGCCAGCAGCTTAGGACAGGGAACTGAAGCTTTCTTT	CASSLGQGTEAFF
TRBV7-2	.	.	15	TRBJ1-5	TGTGCCAGCAGCTTTCGAGACACGAGCAATCAGCCCCAGCATTTT	CASSFRDTSNQPQHF
TRBV7-8	.	.	14	TRBJ1-1	TGTGCCAGCAGCGAAGACTTACTGAACACTGAAGCTTTCTTT	CASSEDLLNTEAFF
TRBV5-1	.	TRBD2	18	TRBJ2-3	TGCGCCAGCAGCCGAAAAGGCCTAGCGGGAGAGGGGACAGATACGCAGTATTTT	CASSRKGLAGEGTDTQYF